This T cell receptor (beta chain) emerged from a study of identical twins. One entry per CDR3 protein, called by TCRdb with MiXCR from the 5' RACE reads. The sample has 400,000 to 550,000 distinct CDR3 sequences, around 24% seen once; the top ten hold around 3%. This clonotype was found a few times. This same sample was also taken into another study, of T cells expressing NK-cell markers. That report notes: The leading position in the CD3+CD56-NKG2C+ fraction of a few donors also went to these clonotypes.

This receptor was obtained from a woman under 30 in good health. The source material was CD4+ T cells sorted from blood.

The DNA of the CDR3 is TGCAGTGCTAGAGTTCTTGACTACGAGCAGTACTTC. It encodes CSARVLDYEQYF. The chain couples TRBV20-1 to TRBJ2-7, with D unclear. Trimming removed 1 base from V and 3 bases from J, with 7 bases in between. Germline CDR1 is DFQATT and CDR2 is SNEGSKA (reference sequence). There are 12 residues in the CDR3.